This is a list of T cell receptor beta chains from one sample in a study of blood T cell repertoires in COVID-19. The protocol was immunoSEQ multiplex PCR, while the TCRdb copy is restricted to in-frame clones and leaves out a portion. Among approximately 110,000 clones listed, about three quarters were seen once. Sequencing was carried out using peripheral blood. The source is a human donor in a cohort sampled during active or convalescent COVID-19. CDR3s include the opening cysteine and the closing phenylalanine or tryptophan. The D gene is left open where the match is weak. Only part of the rows carry a size: once, few, many, or a class if the clone is expanded.

size: .
V: TRBV14
D: TRBD1
J: TRBJ1-3
CDR3: CASSRDSSSGNTIYF
DNA: TGTGCCAGCAGCCGGGACAGCAGCTCTGGAAACACCATATATTTT

size: .
V: TRBV5-6
D: .
J: TRBJ2-7
CDR3: CASSLTVIRVAYEQYF
DNA: TGTGCCAGCAGCTTGACGGTCATTCGAGTGGCCTACGAGCAGTACTTC

size: .
V: TRBV28
D: TRBD1
J: TRBJ1-5
CDR3: CASSFSGTGYQPQHF
DNA: TGTGCCAGCAGTTTCTCTGGGACAGGATATCAGCCCCAGCATTTT

size: .
V: TRBV5-1
D: .
J: TRBJ2-2
CDR3: CASITTPMNTGELFF
DNA: TGCGCCAGCATCACGACACCAATGAACACCGGGGAGCTGTTTTTT

size: once
V: TRBV18
D: .
J: TRBJ2-7
CDR3: CASSPGQKPYEQYF
DNA: TGTGCCAGCTCACCAGGACAAAAGCCCTACGAGCAGTACTTC

size: .
V: TRBV6-6
D: TRBD1
J: TRBJ1-3
CDR3: CASTRQGANTIYF
DNA: TGTGCCAGCACCCGACAGGGGGCGAACACCATATATTTT

size: .
V: TRBV30
D: TRBD1
J: TRBJ1-1
CDR3: CAWLRTGGNEAFF
DNA: TGTGCCTGGTTGAGGACAGGGGGCAATGAAGCTTTCTTT

size: once
V: TRBV5-1
D: TRBD2
J: TRBJ2-2
CDR3: CASSFISGGPIRELFF
DNA: TGCGCCAGCAGCTTCATAAGCGGGGGGCCGATCCGGGAGCTGTTTTTT

size: .
V: TRBV7-9
D: .
J: TRBJ2-7
CDR3: CASSFTGGSYEQYF
DNA: TGTGCCAGCAGCTTCACCGGGGGTTCCTACGAGCAGTACTTC

size: .
V: TRBV6-2/TRBV6-3
D: TRBD2
J: TRBJ2-3
CDR3: CASSKSGGATTDTQYF
DNA: TGTGCCAGCAGTAAGAGCGGGGGAGCGACCACAGATACGCAGTATTTT

size: .
V: TRBV7-2
D: TRBD2
J: TRBJ2-7
CDR3: CASSPRLAGAPEQYF
DNA: TGTGCCAGCAGCCCCCGATTAGCGGGAGCTCCCGAGCAGTACTTC

size: few
V: TRBV7-2
D: TRBD2
J: TRBJ2-1
CDR3: CASSLSASGGADYNEQFF
DNA: TGTGCCAGCAGCTTAAGTGCTAGCGGGGGGGCGGATTACAATGAGCAGTTCTTC

size: .
V: TRBV5-6
D: .
J: TRBJ1-3
CDR3: CASNSPDGNTIYF
DNA: TGTGCCAGCAACTCCCCTGATGGAAACACCATATATTTT

size: .
V: TRBV28
D: .
J: TRBJ1-1
CDR3: CASSFNDVGWGLNTEAFF
DNA: TGTGCCAGCAGTTTTAATGACGTCGGGTGGGGGCTGAACACTGAAGCTTTCTTT

size: .
V: TRBV10-3
D: .
J: TRBJ2-4
CDR3: CAISEDVGSLAKNIQYF
DNA: TGTGCCATCAGTGAGGACGTGGGGAGCCTAGCCAAAAACATTCAGTACTTC

size: .
V: TRBV6-5
D: TRBD1
J: TRBJ2-7
CDR3: CASIFGTVSYEQYF
DNA: TGTGCCAGCATTTTTGGGACAGTATCCTACGAGCAGTACTTC

size: .
V: TRBV28
D: TRBD1
J: TRBJ1-1
CDR3: CASRYQGARKSEAFF
DNA: TGTGCCAGCAGATATCAGGGGGCGCGTAAATCTGAAGCTTTCTTT

size: .
V: TRBV5-1
D: TRBD1
J: TRBJ2-2
CDR3: CASSLDGQGTGELFF
DNA: TGCGCCAGCAGCTTGGATGGACAGGGGACCGGGGAGCTGTTTTTT

size: .
V: TRBV7-9
D: .
J: TRBJ2-1
CDR3: CASSPGGEVRDEQFF
DNA: TGTGCCAGCAGCCCCGGTGGCGAGGTACGGGATGAGCAGTTCTTC

size: .
V: TRBV28
D: TRBD1
J: TRBJ2-7
CDR3: CASTTPGQASYEQYF
DNA: TGTGCCAGCACCACCCCGGGACAGGCTTCCTACGAGCAGTACTTC

size: .
V: TRBV7-9
D: .
J: TRBJ2-1
CDR3: CASSPQRGQGHNEQFF
DNA: TGTGCCAGCAGCCCCCAAAGGGGTCAGGGCCACAATGAGCAGTTCTTC

size: once
V: TRBV12-5
D: TRBD1
J: TRBJ1-3
CDR3: CASGFGTGARNTIYF
DNA: TGTGCTAGTGGTTTTGGGACAGGGGCGCGAAACACCATATATTTT

size: few
V: TRBV9
D: TRBD1
J: TRBJ2-7
CDR3: CAGRTGPYEQYF
DNA: TGTGCCGGTCGGACAGGGCCCTACGAGCAGTACTTC

size: .
V: TRBV12-5
D: .
J: TRBJ2-2
CDR3: CASGAGNQGDLRTGELFF
DNA: TGTGCTAGTGGTGCCGGAAACCAGGGCGACTTGAGGACCGGGGAGCTGTTTTTT

size: .
V: TRBV10-1
D: TRBD2
J: TRBJ2-3
CDR3: CASSVSGGAGDTQYF
DNA: TGCGCCAGCAGTGTAAGCGGGGGGGCAGGAGATACGCAGTATTTT

size: .
V: TRBV19
D: .
J: TRBJ1-5
CDR3: CASSVSKGVVSNQPQHF
DNA: TGTGCCAGTAGTGTCTCCAAGGGGGTGGTTAGCAATCAGCCCCAGCATTTT

size: .
V: TRBV7-2
D: .
J: TRBJ2-3
CDR3: CASSLVFGDTQYF
DNA: TGTGCCAGCAGCTTAGTGTTCGGGGATACGCAGTATTTT

size: .
V: TRBV25-1
D: TRBD1
J: TRBJ2-7
CDR3: CASGWTGNPYEQYF
DNA: TGTGCCAGCGGCTGGACAGGGAACCCCTACGAGCAGTACTTC

size: .
V: TRBV5-4
D: TRBD1
J: TRBJ2-3
CDR3: CASSLVGTGSTDTQYF
DNA: TGTGCCAGCAGCTTGGTAGGGACAGGGAGCACAGATACGCAGTATTTT

size: .
V: TRBV3-1/TRBV3-2
D: .
J: TRBJ1-2
CDR3: CAVAGQAGGYTF
DNA: TGTGCCGTCGCAGGGCAAGCGGGAGGCTACACCTTC

size: .
V: TRBV11-3
D: .
J: TRBJ2-3
CDR3: CASSLATDTQYF
DNA: TGTGCCAGCAGCTTGGCTACAGATACGCAGTATTTT

size: few
V: TRBV5-4
D: TRBD1
J: TRBJ2-7
CDR3: CASSLRQGAIYEQYF
DNA: TGTGCCAGCAGCTTGAGGCAGGGGGCAATCTACGAGCAGTACTTC

size: .
V: TRBV7-9
D: .
J: TRBJ2-2
CDR3: CASSPKGGSISGELFF
DNA: TGTGCCAGCAGCCCTAAGGGGGGGAGTATCTCCGGGGAGCTGTTTTTT

size: .
V: TRBV5-1
D: TRBD2
J: TRBJ2-3
CDR3: CASSSGTSGHTDTQYF
DNA: TGCGCCAGCAGCTCAGGGACTAGCGGCCACACAGATACGCAGTATTTT

size: .
V: TRBV4-3
D: TRBD2
J: TRBJ2-1
CDR3: CASSQVQGGFYEQFF
DNA: TGCGCCAGCAGCCAAGTGCAGGGAGGGTTTTATGAGCAGTTCTTC

size: few
V: TRBV12-3/TRBV12-4
D: TRBD1
J: TRBJ1-2
CDR3: CASGTGLIYGYTF
DNA: TGTGCCAGCGGGACAGGGTTGATCTATGGCTACACCTTC

size: .
V: TRBV24-1
D: .
J: TRBJ1-2
CDR3: CATSDFSEGVYGYTF
DNA: TGTGCCACCAGTGATTTTTCCGAGGGTGTCTATGGCTACACCTTC

size: .
V: TRBV30
D: .
J: TRBJ1-1
CDR3: CACDTDEAFF
DNA: TGTGCCTGCGACACAGATGAAGCTTTCTTT

size: .
V: TRBV19
D: TRBD1
J: TRBJ2-6
CDR3: CASKNAGTGGSGANVLTF
DNA: TGTGCCAGTAAGAATGCCGGGACAGGGGGCTCTGGGGCCAACGTCCTGACTTTC

size: .
V: TRBV6-5
D: .
J: TRBJ1-6
CDR3: CASWPQGRNSPLHF
DNA: TGTGCCAGCTGGCCACAAGGCAGGAATTCACCCCTCCACTTT

size: .
V: TRBV15
D: .
J: TRBJ2-5
CDR3: CATARGRGQETQYF
DNA: TGTGCCACCGCAAGGGGCCGGGGGCAAGAGACCCAGTACTTC

size: .
V: TRBV3-1/TRBV3-2
D: TRBD1
J: TRBJ1-2
CDR3: CASSHRQGHYGYTF
DNA: TGTGCCAGCAGCCACAGACAGGGGCACTATGGCTACACCTTC

size: .
V: TRBV5-1
D: TRBD1
J: TRBJ1-2
CDR3: CASSLGDSLYGYTF
DNA: TGCGCCAGCAGCTTGGGGGACAGCCTCTATGGCTACACCTTC

size: .
V: TRBV6-5
D: .
J: TRBJ1-1
CDR3: CASSPLLQNTEAFF
DNA: TGTGCCAGCAGTCCCCTACTTCAGAACACTGAAGCTTTCTTT

size: once
V: TRBV7-9
D: .
J: TRBJ1-2
CDR3: CASSLDQGLIYGYTF
DNA: TGTGCCAGCAGCTTGGATCAGGGTTTGATCTATGGCTACACCTTC

size: .
V: TRBV10-3
D: .
J: TRBJ2-1
CDR3: CAISGAGSEQFF
DNA: TGTGCCATCAGCGGCGCGGGGTCTGAGCAGTTCTTC

size: .
V: TRBV6-2/TRBV6-3
D: TRBD2
J: TRBJ2-2
CDR3: CASSYSFSGANTGELFF
DNA: TGTGCCAGCAGTTACTCGTTTAGCGGGGCGAACACCGGGGAGCTGTTTTTT

size: .
V: TRBV28
D: TRBD2
J: TRBJ2-5
CDR3: CASSLLARVQETQYF
DNA: TGTGCCAGCAGTCTACTAGCGAGGGTACAAGAGACCCAGTACTTC

size: once
V: TRBV25-1
D: .
J: TRBJ1-1
CDR3: CASSESAGRMNTEAFF
DNA: TGTGCCAGCAGTGAATCGGCGGGCAGGATGAACACTGAAGCTTTCTTT

size: .
V: TRBV5-1
D: TRBD1
J: TRBJ2-5
CDR3: CASSLGSGTGAMGETQYF
DNA: TGCGCCAGCAGCCTTGGCTCCGGGACAGGGGCAATGGGGGAGACCCAGTACTTC

size: once
V: TRBV12-3/TRBV12-4
D: TRBD1
J: TRBJ1-2
CDR3: CASSDNRGDGYTF
DNA: TGTGCCAGCAGCGACAACAGGGGAGATGGCTACACCTTC

size: .
V: TRBV15
D: .
J: TRBJ1-5
CDR3: CATSRVGDRERPQHF
DNA: TGTGCCACCAGCAGAGTCGGTGACAGAGAAAGGCCCCAGCATTTT

size: .
V: TRBV4-1
D: TRBD1
J: TRBJ2-7
CDR3: CASSPEGETGGHEQYF
DNA: TGCGCCAGCAGCCCTGAGGGGGAGACAGGGGGCCACGAGCAGTACTTC

size: .
V: TRBV19
D: TRBD1
J: TRBJ1-6
CDR3: CATGTARSSYNSPLHF
DNA: TGTGCCACCGGGACAGCCCGAAGCTCCTATAATTCACCCCTCCACTTT

size: .
V: TRBV4-3
D: TRBD1
J: TRBJ1-5
CDR3: CASSPGTGKRDQPQHF
DNA: TGCGCCAGCAGCCCCGGGACAGGGAAGCGGGATCAGCCCCAGCATTTT